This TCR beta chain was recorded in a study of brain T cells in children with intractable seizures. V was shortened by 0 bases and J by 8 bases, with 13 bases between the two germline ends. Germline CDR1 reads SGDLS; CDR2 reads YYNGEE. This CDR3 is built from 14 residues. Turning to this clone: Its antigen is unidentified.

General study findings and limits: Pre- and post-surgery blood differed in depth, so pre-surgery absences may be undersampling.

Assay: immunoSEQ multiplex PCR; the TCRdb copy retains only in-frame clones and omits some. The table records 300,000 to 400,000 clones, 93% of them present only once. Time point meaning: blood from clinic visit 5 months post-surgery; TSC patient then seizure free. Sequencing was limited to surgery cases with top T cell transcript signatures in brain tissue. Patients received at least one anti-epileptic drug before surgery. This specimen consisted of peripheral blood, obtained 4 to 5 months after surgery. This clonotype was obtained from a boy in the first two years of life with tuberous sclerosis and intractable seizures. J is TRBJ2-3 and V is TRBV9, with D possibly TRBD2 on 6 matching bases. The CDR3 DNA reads TGTGCCAGCAGCGTAGGCCCCGGGAGTATTACGCAGTATTTT. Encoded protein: CASSVGPGSITQYF.